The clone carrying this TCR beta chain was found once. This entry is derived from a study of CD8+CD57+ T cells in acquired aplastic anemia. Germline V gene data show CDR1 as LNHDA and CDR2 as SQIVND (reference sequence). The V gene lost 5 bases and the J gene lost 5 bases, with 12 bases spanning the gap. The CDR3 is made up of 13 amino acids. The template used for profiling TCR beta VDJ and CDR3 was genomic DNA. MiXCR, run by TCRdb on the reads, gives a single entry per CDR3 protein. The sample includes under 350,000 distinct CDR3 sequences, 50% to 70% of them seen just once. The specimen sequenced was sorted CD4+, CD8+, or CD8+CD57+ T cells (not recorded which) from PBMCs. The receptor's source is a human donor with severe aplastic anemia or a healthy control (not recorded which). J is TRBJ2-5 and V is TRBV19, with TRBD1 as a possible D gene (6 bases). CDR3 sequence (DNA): TGTGCCAGTAGTCTACAGGGTGAGGAGACCCAGTACTTC. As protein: CASSLQGEETQYF. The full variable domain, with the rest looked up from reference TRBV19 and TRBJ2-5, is DGGITQSPKYLFRKEGQNVTLSCEQNLNHDAMYWYRQDPGQGLRLIYYSQIVNDFQKGDIAEGYSVSREKKESFPLTVTSAQKNPTAFYLCASSLQGEETQYFGPGTRLLVL.